The present T cell receptor (beta chain) was sequenced within a study of T cell responses to AZD1222 COVID-19 vaccine. The table came from immunoSEQ multiplex PCR; TCRdb's copy has only in-frame clones and leaves some out. The table shows 120,000 to 150,000 clones, with around 93% occurring only once. Germline values: CDR1 LGHNA, CDR2 YSLEER. The trim removed 2 bases at V and 1 base at J, leaving 3 bases unmatched. The CDR3 runs to 16 residues. The receptor was isolated from an adult in good health. V usage is TRBV4-3 and J usage is TRBJ2-7; 12 bases map to TRBD2. The sample was peripheral blood, taken on day 0 of AZD1222 vaccination. The DNA for the CDR3 is TGCGCCAGCAGCCAACTACTAGCGGGGGGTTCCTACGAGCAGTACTTC. Protein product: CASSQLLAGGSYEQYF.